The rows below give T cell receptor beta chains drawn from one sample of a study of identical twins. TCRdb re-derived calls from the 5' RACE reads in MiXCR, one entry per CDR3 protein. The sample comprises 520,000 or so distinct CDR3 sequences, 20% to 25% of which are singletons, and about 0.91% rests with the top ten. This sample also belongs to another study, concerning T cells expressing NK-cell markers.

Sequencing was carried out using CD4+ T cells sorted from blood. Receptors originate from a woman aged 18-29 years in good health. The CDR3 runs from the conserved cysteine through the conserved F or W. D genes are given only for firm matches. The size of a clone is reported for some rows only, either as once, few or many, or as a class for expanded clones.

j_gene: TRBJ1-1; abundance: -; v_gene: TRBV29-1; d_gene: -; CDR3aa: CSVDGFPLIAEAFF; CDR3nt: TGCAGCGTTGATGGCTTTCCCCTAATTGCTGAAGCTTTCTTT
j_gene: TRBJ2-1; abundance: -; v_gene: TRBV5-1; d_gene: TRBD2; CDR3aa: CASSQGTSGREQFF; CDR3nt: TGCGCCAGCAGCCAAGGGACTAGCGGAAGAGAGCAGTTCTTC
j_gene: TRBJ2-6; abundance: -; v_gene: TRBV29-1; d_gene: -; CDR3aa: CSVSTIHSGANVLTF; CDR3nt: TGCAGCGTTTCCACTATTCACTCTGGGGCCAACGTCCTGACTTTC
j_gene: TRBJ2-7; abundance: few; v_gene: TRBV11-2; d_gene: -; CDR3aa: CASSLRRDSVYEQYF; CDR3nt: TGTGCCAGCAGCTTAAGGCGGGACTCCGTCTACGAGCAGTACTTC
j_gene: TRBJ2-7; abundance: many; v_gene: TRBV10-3; d_gene: -; CDR3aa: CAISDLGVKSYEQYF; CDR3nt: TGTGCCATCAGTGACCTGGGGGTTAAGTCCTACGAGCAGTACTTC
j_gene: TRBJ2-1; abundance: -; v_gene: TRBV12-3/TRBV12-4; d_gene: -; CDR3aa: CASSSPPGRVFF; CDR3nt: TGTGCCAGCAGCTCTCCCCCGGGCCGGGTGTTCTTC
j_gene: TRBJ1-4; abundance: -; v_gene: TRBV4-1; d_gene: TRBD1; CDR3aa: CASSPRGQGGGEKLFF; CDR3nt: TGCGCCAGCAGCCCGAGGGGACAGGGCGGCGGTGAAAAACTGTTTTTT
j_gene: TRBJ1-6; abundance: -; v_gene: TRBV4-2; d_gene: TRBD1; CDR3aa: CASKGQGHSPLHF; CDR3nt: TGTGCCAGCAAAGGACAGGGGCATTCACCCCTCCACTTT
j_gene: TRBJ2-2; abundance: -; v_gene: TRBV7-2; d_gene: TRBD1; CDR3aa: CASSIGTGLGELFF; CDR3nt: TGTGCCAGCAGCATAGGGACAGGGCTCGGGGAGCTGTTTTTT
j_gene: TRBJ2-2; abundance: once; v_gene: TRBV28; d_gene: -; CDR3aa: CASRLESGELFF; CDR3nt: TGTGCCAGCAGGCTGGAGTCCGGGGAGCTGTTTTTT
j_gene: TRBJ1-6; abundance: -; v_gene: TRBV7-9; d_gene: -; CDR3aa: CASSLESRGSPLHF; CDR3nt: TGTGCCAGCAGCTTAGAGAGTAGGGGCTCACCCCTCCACTTT
j_gene: TRBJ2-2; abundance: few; v_gene: TRBV7-8; d_gene: -; CDR3aa: CASSLSLRGELFF; CDR3nt: TGTGCCAGCAGCTTATCATTGCGCGGGGAGCTGTTTTTT
j_gene: TRBJ2-7; abundance: many; v_gene: TRBV12-3/TRBV12-4; d_gene: TRBD2; CDR3aa: CASSPYLAGSSYEQYF; CDR3nt: TGTGCCAGCAGTCCCTATCTAGCGGGGTCCTCCTACGAGCAGTACTTC
j_gene: TRBJ2-1; abundance: once; v_gene: TRBV9; d_gene: TRBD2; CDR3aa: CASSTSGLGKKVF; CDR3nt: TGTGCCAGCAGCACTTCTGGACTAGGTAAGAAGGTCTTC
j_gene: TRBJ1-2; abundance: -; v_gene: TRBV18; d_gene: -; CDR3aa: CASSPDVGVYGYTF; CDR3nt: TGTGCCAGCTCACCTGACGTGGGAGTCTATGGCTACACCTTC
j_gene: TRBJ1-1; abundance: -; v_gene: TRBV9; d_gene: -; CDR3aa: CASSTSTNTEAFF; CDR3nt: TGTGCCAGCAGCACCAGTACCAACACTGAAGCTTTCTTT
j_gene: TRBJ2-7; abundance: many; v_gene: TRBV20-1; d_gene: -; CDR3aa: CSAFADYEQYF; CDR3nt: TGCAGTGCTTTCGCCGACTACGAGCAGTACTTC
j_gene: TRBJ2-3; abundance: -; v_gene: TRBV6-1; d_gene: -; CDR3aa: CARREWYLSSTDTQYF; CDR3nt: TGTGCCAGGAGGGAATGGTATTTGTCTAGCACAGATACGCAGTATTTT
j_gene: TRBJ2-7; abundance: few; v_gene: TRBV25-1; d_gene: TRBD1; CDR3aa: CATAGQASYEQYF; CDR3nt: TGTGCCACAGCCGGACAGGCTTCCTACGAGCAGTACTTC
j_gene: TRBJ1-5; abundance: -; v_gene: TRBV12-3/TRBV12-4; d_gene: TRBD1; CDR3aa: CASRTGDTQPQHF; CDR3nt: TGTGCCAGCAGAACAGGGGATACTCAGCCCCAGCATTTT
j_gene: TRBJ1-1; abundance: -; v_gene: TRBV12-3/TRBV12-4; d_gene: -; CDR3aa: CASSSAGGPTEAFF; CDR3nt: TGTGCCAGCAGTTCCGCGGGGGGGCCCACTGAAGCTTTCTTT
j_gene: TRBJ2-7; abundance: -; v_gene: TRBV15; d_gene: TRBD1; CDR3aa: CATSSYRQGFTYEQYF; CDR3nt: TGTGCCACCAGCAGCTACCGACAGGGATTCACCTACGAGCAGTACTTC
j_gene: TRBJ1-5; abundance: many; v_gene: TRBV12-3/TRBV12-4; d_gene: -; CDR3aa: CASSPGVSGNQPQHF; CDR3nt: TGTGCCAGCAGTCCGGGGGTTTCGGGCAATCAGCCCCAGCATTTT
j_gene: TRBJ2-5; abundance: -; v_gene: TRBV14; d_gene: TRBD1; CDR3aa: CASSRIHRGGETQYF; CDR3nt: TGTGCCAGCAGCAGAATTCACAGGGGCGGAGAGACCCAGTACTTC
j_gene: TRBJ2-1; abundance: -; v_gene: TRBV7-7; d_gene: -; CDR3aa: CASSLGDNNEQFF; CDR3nt: TGTGCTAGCAGCTTAGGGGACAACAATGAGCAGTTCTTC
j_gene: TRBJ1-1; abundance: -; v_gene: TRBV20-1; d_gene: -; CDR3aa: CSARSRLGFTEAFF; CDR3nt: TGCAGTGCTAGATCCAGGTTAGGGTTCACTGAAGCTTTCTTT
j_gene: TRBJ2-1; abundance: few; v_gene: TRBV15; d_gene: -; CDR3aa: CATSKGTGRPYNEQFF; CDR3nt: TGTGCCACCAGCAAAGGAACAGGGAGACCCTACAATGAGCAGTTCTTC
j_gene: TRBJ2-3; abundance: -; v_gene: TRBV6-1; d_gene: TRBD1; CDR3aa: CASSPFKGATDTQYF; CDR3nt: TGTGCCAGCAGCCCCTTCAAGGGGGCTACAGATACGCAGTATTTT
j_gene: TRBJ2-1; abundance: few; v_gene: TRBV7-2; d_gene: -; CDR3aa: CASSLRGLINEQFF; CDR3nt: TGTGCCAGCAGCTTACGGGGACTGATCAATGAGCAGTTCTTC
j_gene: TRBJ2-7; abundance: few; v_gene: TRBV12-3/TRBV12-4; d_gene: -; CDR3aa: CASSPKSYEQYF; CDR3nt: TGTGCCAGCAGCCCCAAGAGCTACGAGCAGTACTTC
j_gene: TRBJ1-2; abundance: -; v_gene: TRBV12-3/TRBV12-4; d_gene: -; CDR3aa: CASRTRWAGYGYTF; CDR3nt: TGTGCCAGCAGGACTCGCTGGGCTGGCTATGGCTACACCTTC
j_gene: TRBJ2-2; abundance: many; v_gene: TRBV10-3; d_gene: -; CDR3aa: CAITATGELFF; CDR3nt: TGTGCCATCACGGCCACCGGGGAGCTGTTTTTT
j_gene: TRBJ2-1; abundance: -; v_gene: TRBV6-2/TRBV6-3; d_gene: -; CDR3aa: CASSTFSRYEQFF; CDR3nt: TGTGCCAGCAGCACGTTTAGCCGCTATGAGCAGTTCTTC
j_gene: TRBJ2-1; abundance: few; v_gene: TRBV5-1; d_gene: -; CDR3aa: CASYSHNEQFF; CDR3nt: TGCGCCAGCTACAGCCACAATGAGCAGTTCTTC
j_gene: TRBJ2-6; abundance: few; v_gene: TRBV25-1; d_gene: TRBD1; CDR3aa: CASSEGQTSGANVLTF; CDR3nt: TGTGCCAGCAGCGAGGGACAGACCTCTGGGGCCAACGTCCTGACTTTC
j_gene: TRBJ2-5; abundance: many; v_gene: TRBV12-3/TRBV12-4; d_gene: TRBD2; CDR3aa: CASSPERGRQETQYF; CDR3nt: TGTGCCAGCAGTCCCGAGCGGGGGAGACAAGAGACCCAGTACTTC
j_gene: TRBJ2-1; abundance: few; v_gene: TRBV6-4; d_gene: -; CDR3aa: CASSDRGSSRKFF; CDR3nt: TGTGCCAGCAGTGATCGGGGATCAAGCCGAAAGTTCTTC